These T cell receptor beta chains were read from a single sample in a study of blood T cell repertoires in COVID-19. Libraries were prepared by immunoSEQ multiplex PCR; TCRdb keeps only in-frame clonotypes and omits some of them. Among more than 85,000 clones listed, approximately 90% were seen once. The sequencing sample was made of peripheral blood. These receptors were collected from a woman aged 45-65 years with acute or convalescent COVID-19. The CDR3 runs from the conserved cysteine through the conserved F or W. The D gene is left open where the match is weak. A clone size is listed for some rows: how often the clone was seen (once, few, many), or a class if it is expanded.

clone size	J gene	V gene	D gene	CDR3 protein	CDR3 DNA
NA	TRBJ1-3	TRBV3-1/TRBV3-2	NA	CASSQDPPGNTIYF	TGTGCCAGCAGCCAAGACCCTCCTGGAAACACCATATATTTT
NA	TRBJ1-6	TRBV6-5	NA	CASSLGHKDSPLHF	TGTGCCAGCAGTCTGGGACATAAGGATTCACCCCTCCACTTT
NA	TRBJ2-4	TRBV6-5	NA	CASPGTPNIQYF	TGTGCCAGCCCGGGGACACCAAACATTCAGTACTTC
NA	TRBJ2-7	TRBV7-9	NA	CASSLRGEQYF	TGTGCCAGCAGCTTACGAGGCGAGCAGTACTTC
NA	TRBJ1-1	TRBV6-4	NA	CASSRGANTEAFF	TGTGCCAGCAGCAGGGGAGCGAACACTGAAGCTTTCTTT
NA	TRBJ2-5	TRBV5-1	NA	CASSLTSSRETQYF	TGCGCCAGCAGCTTGACTAGCTCCAGGGAGACCCAGTACTTC
NA	TRBJ1-1	TRBV5-5	TRBD1	CASSWGQGSTEAFF	TGTGCCAGCAGCTGGGGACAGGGTAGCACTGAAGCTTTCTTT
NA	TRBJ1-4	TRBV25-1	TRBD1	CASSNHPGRGQIEKLFF	TGTGCCAGCAGTAACCACCCGGGCAGGGGGCAAATTGAAAAACTGTTTTTT
NA	TRBJ1-1	TRBV5-8	NA	CASSFGGHGRVAFF	TGTGCCAGCAGCTTCGGCGGGCATGGGAGGGTGGCTTTCTTT
NA	TRBJ2-7	TRBV29-1	NA	CSVDGVYEQYF	TGCAGCGTTGACGGAGTATACGAGCAGTACTTC
few	TRBJ2-2	TRBV18	TRBD2	CASSPYAPSGRNTGELFF	TGTGCCAGCTCACCATACGCGCCTAGCGGGAGGAACACCGGGGAGCTGTTTTTT
NA	TRBJ2-3	TRBV5-4	TRBD2	CASSPELQYTGGRTDTQYF	TGTGCCAGCAGCCCAGAGCTTCAATATACGGGAGGACGCACAGATACGCAGTATTTT
NA	TRBJ2-7	TRBV29-1	NA	CSVDSGQTYEQYF	TGCAGCGTTGATTCGGGACAAACCTACGAGCAGTACTTC
few	TRBJ2-7	TRBV6-1	TRBD2	CASSGGAWEGSYEQYF	TGTGCCAGCAGTGGCGGAGCGTGGGAGGGCTCCTACGAGCAGTACTTC
NA	TRBJ2-5	TRBV7-6	NA	CASSPASLNQGTQYF	TGTGCCAGCAGCCCCGCCAGCCTTAACCAGGGGACCCAGTACTTC
NA	TRBJ1-1	TRBV29-1	TRBD1	CSSLVPRGGQGLGRPFF	TGCAGCTCCCTAGTCCCTAGGGGAGGACAGGGCCTGGGACGCCCTTTCTTT
NA	TRBJ2-5	TRBV29-1	TRBD1	CSVTWGRQGEGTQYF	TGCAGCGTCACATGGGGGAGACAGGGGGAAGGGACCCAGTACTTC
NA	TRBJ2-5	TRBV5-5	NA	CASSWAGSTETQYF	TGTGCCAGCAGCTGGGCCGGGAGTACAGAGACCCAGTACTTC
few	TRBJ2-1	TRBV12-2	NA	CASRLAGLRNNEQFF	TGTGCAAGTCGCTTAGCGGGACTTCGGAACAATGAGCAGTTCTTC
NA	TRBJ2-7	TRBV19	NA	CASSIPGGSIYEQYF	TGTGCCAGTAGTATTCCCGGCGGGTCTATCTACGAGCAGTACTTC
NA	TRBJ1-4	TRBV18	TRBD1	CASSAQGARDEKLFF	TGTGCCAGCTCAGCACAGGGGGCGAGGGATGAAAAACTGTTTTTT
NA	TRBJ2-5	TRBV28	NA	CASSLGPGQETQYF	TGTGCCAGCAGTTTGGGGCCTGGGCAAGAGACCCAGTACTTC
once	TRBJ2-3	TRBV28	TRBD2	CASRPGGSGYTDTQYF	TGTGCCAGCCGCCCGGGGGGTAGCGGATACACAGATACGCAGTATTTT
NA	TRBJ2-7	TRBV2	NA	CASSIGGASYEQYF	TGTGCCAGCAGTATAGGGGGGGCCTCCTACGAGCAGTACTTC
NA	TRBJ1-4	TRBV9	TRBD1	CASSVRDRGLEGTNEKLFF	TGTGCCAGCAGCGTACGGGACAGGGGATTGGAGGGCACTAATGAAAAACTGTTTTTT
NA	TRBJ1-2	TRBV10-3	NA	CAISEYGGYTF	TGTGCCATCAGTGAGTATGGCGGCTACACCTTC
NA	TRBJ2-3	TRBV7-2	NA	CASSFRPGTDTQYF	TGTGCCAGCAGCTTTCGGCCAGGGACAGATACGCAGTATTTT
NA	TRBJ1-2	TRBV28	TRBD1	CAVDQGAPNYGYTF	TGTGCAGTTGACCAGGGGGCCCCTAACTATGGCTACACCTTC
NA	TRBJ1-1	TRBV5-1	TRBD1	CASSLDPAIRGAVGNTEAFF	TGCGCCAGCAGCCTCGACCCGGCGATCAGGGGGGCCGTAGGGAACACTGAAGCTTTCTTT
NA	TRBJ2-3	TRBV29-1	TRBD2	CSVPPPAGITDTQYF	TGCAGCGTCCCTCCCCCAGCGGGAATCACAGATACGCAGTATTTT
NA	TRBJ2-5	TRBV11-2	NA	CASSPAVVGKTQYF	TGTGCCAGCAGCCCGGCGGTGGTTGGCAAGACCCAGTACTTC
NA	TRBJ2-3	TRBV19	TRBD2	CASSSWTSGRAYTQYF	TGTGCCAGTAGTTCCTGGACTAGCGGGAGGGCCTATACGCAGTATTTT
NA	TRBJ2-1	TRBV3-1/TRBV3-2	TRBD1	CASSQGTGAEQFF	TGTGCCAGCAGCCAGGGGACAGGGGCTGAGCAGTTCTTC
NA	TRBJ1-5	TRBV28	NA	CASSVDSPFNQPQHF	TGTGCCAGCAGTGTGGACAGCCCTTTCAATCAGCCCCAGCATTTT
medium-sized	TRBJ2-6	TRBV5-1	NA	CASSLLAVSSGANVLTF	TGCGCCAGCAGCTTGTTAGCAGTTAGCTCTGGGGCCAACGTCCTGACTTTC
NA	TRBJ1-4	TRBV7-2	NA	CASSLDSTTNEKLFF	TGTGCCAGCAGCTTAGATAGTACAACTAATGAAAAACTGTTTTTT
NA	TRBJ2-2	TRBV12-3/TRBV12-4	NA	CASTLASSGELFF	TGTGCCAGCACACTAGCCTCCTCCGGGGAGCTGTTTTTT
NA	TRBJ2-3	TRBV10-3	NA	CAISVGAHLSTDTQYF	TGTGCCATCAGTGTGGGAGCGCACCTTAGCACAGATACGCAGTATTTT
few	TRBJ2-7	TRBV11-2	TRBD2	CASSLAVAGGEQYF	TGTGCCAGCAGCTTAGCGGTAGCGGGAGGCGAGCAGTACTTC
NA	TRBJ2-3	TRBV7-9	TRBD2	CASSYGLSGRAPTDTQYF	TGTGCCAGCAGTTATGGTCTTAGCGGGAGGGCCCCCACAGATACGCAGTATTTT
NA	TRBJ2-2	TRBV7-2	TRBD2	CASSLVLAGGGNTGELFF	TGTGCCAGCAGCTTAGTACTAGCGGGAGGGGGGAACACCGGGGAGCTGTTTTTT
NA	TRBJ2-2	TRBV28	TRBD1	CASSFLGTANTGELFF	TGTGCCAGCAGTTTCCTCGGGACAGCTAACACCGGGGAGCTGTTTTTT
NA	TRBJ2-7	TRBV6-1	TRBD2	CASSAAGGTSGSYEQYF	TGTGCCAGCAGTGCTGCAGGGGGGACTAGCGGGAGCTACGAGCAGTACTTC
NA	TRBJ2-1	TRBV10-1	NA	CASSGGYNEQFF	TGCGCCAGCAGTGGAGGATACAATGAGCAGTTCTTC
NA	TRBJ2-1	TRBV28	TRBD1	CASRGQGVSEQFF	TGTGCCAGCAGGGGACAGGGGGTTAGTGAGCAGTTCTTC
NA	TRBJ2-3	TRBV9	NA	CASSVDPAGRITDTQYF	TGTGCCAGCAGCGTAGATCCGGCGGGACGGATCACAGATACGCAGTATTTT
NA	TRBJ2-7	TRBV6-5	NA	CASSLTGSYEQYF	TGTGCCAGCAGTTTGACAGGCTCCTACGAGCAGTACTTC